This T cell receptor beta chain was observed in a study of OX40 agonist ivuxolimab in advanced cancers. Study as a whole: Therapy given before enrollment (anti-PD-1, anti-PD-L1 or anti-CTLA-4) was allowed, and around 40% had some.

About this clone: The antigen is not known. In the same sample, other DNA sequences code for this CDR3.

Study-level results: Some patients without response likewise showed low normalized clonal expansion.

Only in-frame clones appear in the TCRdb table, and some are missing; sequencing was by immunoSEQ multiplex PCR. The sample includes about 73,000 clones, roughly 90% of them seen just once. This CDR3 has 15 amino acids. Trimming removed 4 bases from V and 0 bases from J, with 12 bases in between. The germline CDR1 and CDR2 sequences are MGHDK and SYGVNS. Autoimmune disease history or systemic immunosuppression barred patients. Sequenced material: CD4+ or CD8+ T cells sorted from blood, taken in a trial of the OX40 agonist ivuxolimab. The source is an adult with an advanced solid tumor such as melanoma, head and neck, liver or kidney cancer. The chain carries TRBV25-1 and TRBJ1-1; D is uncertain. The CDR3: CASSGSGTVNTEAFF. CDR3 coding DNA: TGTGCCAGCAGTGGCTCTGGAACAGTGAACACTGAAGCTTTCTTT.